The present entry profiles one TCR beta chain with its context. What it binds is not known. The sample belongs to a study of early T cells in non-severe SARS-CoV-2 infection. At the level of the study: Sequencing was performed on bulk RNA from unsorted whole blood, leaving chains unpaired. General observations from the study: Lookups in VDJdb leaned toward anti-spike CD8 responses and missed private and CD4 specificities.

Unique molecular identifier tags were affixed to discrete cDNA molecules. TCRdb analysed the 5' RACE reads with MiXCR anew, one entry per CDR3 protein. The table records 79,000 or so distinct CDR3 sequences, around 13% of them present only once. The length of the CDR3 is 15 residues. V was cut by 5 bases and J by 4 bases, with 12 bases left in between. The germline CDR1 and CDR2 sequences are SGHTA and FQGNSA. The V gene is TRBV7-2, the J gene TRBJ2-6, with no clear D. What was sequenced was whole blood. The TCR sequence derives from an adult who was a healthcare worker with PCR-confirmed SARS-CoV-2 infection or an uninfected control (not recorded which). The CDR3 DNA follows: TGTGCCAGCAGCCCCCTGAGGTCCGGGGCCAACGTCCTGACTTTC. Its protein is CASSPLRSGANVLTF.